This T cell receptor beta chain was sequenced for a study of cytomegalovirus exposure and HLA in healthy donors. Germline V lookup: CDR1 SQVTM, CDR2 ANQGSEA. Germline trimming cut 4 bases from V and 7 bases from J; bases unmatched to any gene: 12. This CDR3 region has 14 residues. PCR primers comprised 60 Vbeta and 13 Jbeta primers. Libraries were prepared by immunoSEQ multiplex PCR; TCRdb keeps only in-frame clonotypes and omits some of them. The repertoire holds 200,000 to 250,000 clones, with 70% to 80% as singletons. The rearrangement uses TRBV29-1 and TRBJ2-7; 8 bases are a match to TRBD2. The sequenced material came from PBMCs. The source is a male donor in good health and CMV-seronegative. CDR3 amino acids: CSVGLPGLAREQYF. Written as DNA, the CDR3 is TGCAGCGTTGGCTTACCTGGACTAGCTAGGGAGCAGTACTTC.